Following are 30 T cell receptor beta chains from one sample sequenced in a study of T-cell reconstitution after alpha-beta-depleted transplantation in children (dated by TCRdb to 2016 to 2018). Preparation of the library involved PCR. The sequencer listed for this sample is Illumina HiSeq 2500. TCR libraries were prepared with molecular barcoding, using unique molecular identifiers to normalize TCRbeta repertoire quantification. TCRdb took the public reads, trimmed them with fastp at Q25, ran MiXCR for clone calling and kept in-frame beta chains. Every distinct CDR3 protein forms one entry, paired with its most common genes and DNA. The sample table contains under 300,000 distinct CDR3 sequences; only one count was recorded for under 14% of them. The ten largest clones take up roughly a quarter of the sample. This specimen's treatment or condition label, per the study, means: allogeneic hematopoietic cell transplantation with graft depleted of TCRalphabeta T cells and CD19 B cells.

The sample was peripheral blood, taken 180 days after TCRalphabeta/CD19-depleted stem cell transplant. Source of these receptors: a male patient under 10 years old who had a stem cell transplant for chronic granulomatous disease, so the T cells may come from the graft donor.

This chain connects TRBV2 to TRBJ1-2, with unresolved D. CDR1 is SNHLY, CDR2 FYNNEI, per germline. V was clipped by 11 bases and J by 4 bases, with 20 bases between them. The CDR3 covers 14 residues. CDR3 DNA: TGTGCCGTCTCGTCGGGCATGGGGAGCTATGGCTACACCTTC. This encodes CAVSSGMGSYGYTF.

This clonotype was detected ten times or more. The genes are TRBV5-1 and TRBJ2-3; 8 bases match TRBD1. With 0 bases clipped from V and 4 bases from J, the junction kept 7 bases outside the gene matches. The CDR3 contains 16 residues. Germline assignment: CDR1 SGHRS and CDR2 YFSETQ. CDR3 amino acids: CASSLVQGADSDTQYF. CDR3 coding DNA: TGCGCCAGCAGCTTGGTCCAGGGGGCTGATTCAGATACGCAGTATTTT.

The table lists this clonotype with a few counts. CDR3 bases: TGTGCCAGCAGTATAGGGGTACTGAACTCCTACAATGAGCAGTTCTTC. Its translation is CASSIGVLNSYNEQFF. The chain combines TRBV28 with TRBJ2-1, with D possibly matching TRBD1 (5 bases). V lost 5 bases and J lost 0, with 14 bases in between. The CDR3 runs to 16 residues. CDR1 and CDR2 from the germline V gene are MDHEN and SYDVKM. Combining the CDR3 with reference TRBV28 and TRBJ2-1 gives the whole variable domain DVKVTQSSRYLVKRTGEKVFLECVQDMDHENMFWYRQDPGLGLRLIYFSYDVKMKEKGDIPEGYSVSREKKERFSLILESASTNQTSMYLCASSIGVLNSYNEQFFGPGTRLTVL.

This clonotype was detected many times. The genes are TRBV25-1 and TRBJ1-6; no firm D call. Looked up from germline, CDR1 is MGHDK and CDR2 is SYGVNS. There are 13 residues in the CDR3. Trimming left V 7 bases short and J 5 bases short, with 9 bases between. CDR3 sequence: CASKAADNSPLHF. The CDR3 region has the DNA TGTGCCAGCAAGGCGGCCGATAATTCACCCCTCCACTTT.

This clonotype was seen a handful of times. V is TRBV3-1 and J is TRBJ2-1; the D is unclear. CDR1 is LGHDT, CDR2 YNNKEL, per germline (reference sequence). The CDR3 loop spans 16 amino acids. V lost 1 base to trimming and J lost 6 bases, with 16 bases between them. The DNA for the CDR3 is TGTGCCAGCAGCCAAGGGGGAAGAGTCTCACGCAATGAGCAGTTCTTC. This translates into CASSQGGRVSRNEQFF.

As regards this clonotype: A much larger clonotype is one base distant, so this may be a read error. V usage is TRBV20-1 and J usage is TRBJ2-7; 9 bases match TRBD2. V was pared by 1 base and J by 6 bases, with 7 bases of the junction left unmatched. This CDR3 is 14 amino acids long. Per germline, CDR1 DFQATT and CDR2 SNEGSKA (reference sequence). The CDR3 DNA follows: TGCAGTGCTAGAGGTAGCGGGAGTTACACCGAGCAGTACTTC. Amino acids: CSARGSGSYTEQYF.

As to this clonotype: Given a much more abundant clone one base away, this may be a read error. The chain links TRBV12-3 or TRBV12-4 to TRBJ2-3, with 10 bases matching TRBD2. CDR3 length: 19 residues. In DNA, the CDR3 is TGTGCCAGCAGTACCACCGGCCTAGCGGGGGCCCCTGGCACAGATAGGCAGTATTTT. It yields the protein CASSTTGLAGAPGTDRQYF.

This clonotype was seen at least ten times. The V and J genes are TRBV4-3 and TRBJ1-1; 7 bases line up with TRBD1. Per the germline V gene, CDR1 is LGHNA and CDR2 is YSLEER. The V and J ends lost 5 bases and 1 base, in that order; junction bases with no gene match: 7. The CDR3 is 15 amino acids. The CDR3 DNA sequence: TGCGCCAGCAGCAGAGACTCAGGGGGGAACACTGAAGCTTTCTTT. Translated: CASSRDSGGNTEAFF.

Concerning this clonotype: This clone may be a read error of a much larger clone one base away. The CDR3: CSARDLVRQLQETQYF. Written as DNA, the CDR3 is TGCAGTGCTAGAGATCTCGTGAGACAGTTACAAGAGACCCAGTACTTC. The chain uses TRBV20-1 and TRBJ2-5, with D possibly TRBD1 on 5 matching bases. This CDR3 region has 16 residues. Germline V lookup: CDR1 DFQATT, CDR2 SNEGSKA (reference sequence). Trimming left V 0 bases short and J 2 bases short, with 16 bases between.

This clonotype occurred many times. The chain recombines TRBV27 with TRBJ2-7; 9 bases agree with TRBD2. The germline CDR1 and CDR2 sequences are MNHEY and SMNVEV (reference sequence). Trimming took 6 bases from V and 3 from J; bases not matched to a gene: 3. CDR3 length equals 13 residues. The CDR3 reads CASSSSGDYEQYF. DNA of the CDR3: TGTGCCAGCAGCTCTAGCGGGGACTACGAGCAGTACTTC.

This clonotype was observed at least ten times. The chain recombines TRBV28 with TRBJ2-3; the D is unclear. The V end lost 2 bases, the J end lost 2 bases, and 11 bases lay between the germline ends. The CDR3 spans 15 residues. The germline V gene encodes CDR1 MDHEN and CDR2 SYDVKM. The CDR3 DNA is TGTGCCAGCAGTTTACCTTCTTCCCTCACAGATACGCAGTATTTT. This sequence encodes CASSLPSSLTDTQYF.

This clonotype was counted at least ten times. V usage is TRBV9 and J usage is TRBJ2-1; no definite D call. Germline V lookup: CDR1 SGDLS, CDR2 YYNGEE. Trimming took off 0 bases at V and 8 bases at J, with 6 bases between the two ends. There are 12 residues in the CDR3. The CDR3 nucleotides read TGTGCCAGCAGCGTAGACGGGCATGAGCAGTTCTTC. This sequence encodes CASSVDGHEQFF.

This clonotype was found a few times. The chain employs TRBV5-1 and TRBJ2-7; 10 positions agree with TRBD1. CDR3 length equals 14 residues. CDR1 and CDR2 (germline): SGHRS, YFSETQ. V dropped 3 bases and J dropped 6; count of bases not matched to a gene: 6. The CDR3 here is CASSWGQGFVEQYF. DNA for the CDR3: TGCGCCAGCAGCTGGGGACAGGGGTTCGTCGAGCAGTACTTC.

The V gene is TRBV19, the J gene TRBJ2-3; 10 nucleotides align to TRBD2. CDR1 is LNHDA and CDR2 is SQIVND in the germline V gene (reference sequence). The ends lost 5 bases at V and 3 bases at J; junction bases unmatched: 8. This CDR3 has 16 amino acids. CDR3 bases: TGTGCCAGTAGTCCTGGACTAGCGGCTATTACAGATACGCAGTATTTT. It encodes CASSPGLAAITDTQYF.

This clonotype has a count of ten or more. This chain uses TRBV2 with TRBJ2-7, with a weak D call TRBD2 (5 bases). The CDR3 consists of 15 residues. The germline V gene encodes CDR1 SNHLY and CDR2 FYNNEI. Trimming removed 5 bases at V and 2 bases at J, with 16 bases between. CDR3 nucleotide sequence: TGTGCCAGCAGTTTCACTAGTGTGGGGACCTACGAGCAGTACTTC. It codes for CASSFTSVGTYEQYF.

This clonotype was recorded at least ten times. This chain connects TRBV10-3 to TRBJ2-4; 11 nucleotides line up with TRBD2. The CDR3 contains 17 residues. CDR1 ENHRY and CDR2 SYGVKD come from the germline V gene. Trimming cost V 10 bases and J 0 bases; bases outside gene matches: 11. CDR3 DNA: TGTGCCACCAGGACTAGCGGGTCCCCGTTAGCCAAAAACATTCAGTACTTC. Translation gives CATRTSGSPLAKNIQYF.

A note on this clonotype: Since a much larger clone is just one base distant, this may be a read error. The J gene is TRBJ1-5, the V gene TRBV20-1, with D tentatively TRBD1 (6 bases). CDR1 and CDR2 from the germline V gene are DFQATT and SNEGSKA (reference sequence). The V gene lost 3 bases and the J gene lost 2 bases, with 11 bases spanning the gap. This CDR3 comprises 14 residues. The CDR3 sequence is CSASPRTGNQPQHF. The CDR3 region has the DNA TGCAGTGCTAGTCCCAGGACAGGCAATCAGCCCCAGCATTTT.

Ten or more counts support this clonotype. The chain recombines TRBV5-4 with TRBJ2-1, with 10 bases aligning to TRBD2. The junction had 8 bases not matched to a gene; V was cut back by 0 bases and J by 5 bases. CDR1 is SGHNT and CDR2 is YYREEE in the germline V gene (reference sequence). The CDR3 spans 17 residues. The CDR3 spells CASSLDLSGRFDNEQFF. DNA of the CDR3: TGTGCCAGCAGCTTGGACCTTAGCGGGAGGTTTGACAATGAGCAGTTCTTC. Full variable domain (missing parts from reference TRBV5-4 and TRBJ2-1): ETGVTQSPTHLIKTRGQQVTLRCSSQSGHNTVSWYQQALGQGPQFIFQYYREEENGRGNFPPRFSGLQFPNYSSELNVNALELDDSALYLCASSLDLSGRFDNEQFFGPGTRLTVL.

This clonotype was found a few times. The chain joins TRBV7-3 to TRBJ2-1; TRBD2 might be the D (6 bases). CDR1 is SGHTA and CDR2 is FQGTGA in the germline V gene. Trimming shortened V by 1 base and J by 14 bases, and 21 bases separated the two germline ends. The CDR3 length is 15 residues. CDR3 bases: TGTGCCAGCAGCTTAATACTTTATGGGACTTCGAAGGAGTTCTTC. This gives the protein CASSLILYGTSKEFF.

This clonotype came up many times. The rearrangement uses TRBV20-1 and TRBJ2-3; D gene unclear. There are 16 residues in the CDR3. V lost 0 bases, J lost 0 bases, and 13 bases lay in between. Per the germline V gene, CDR1 is DFQATT and CDR2 is SNEGSKA (reference sequence). The CDR3 region has the DNA TGCAGTGCTAGAGATCCAGGCGACCCGAGCACAGATACGCAGTATTTT. The encoded protein is CSARDPGDPSTDTQYF.

The table lists this clonotype with many counts. The chain couples TRBV3-1 to TRBJ2-1, with 7 bases fitting TRBD1. This CDR3 has 13 residues. V was pared by 1 base and J by 6 bases, with 0 bases of the junction left unmatched. The germline V gene has CDR1 LGHDT and CDR2 YNNKEL (reference sequence). DNA for the CDR3: TGTGCCAGCAGCCAAGCAGGGGGCAATGAGCAGTTCTTC. It specifies CASSQAGGNEQFF.

About this clonotype itself: This clone may be a read error of a much larger clone one base away. The chain couples TRBV4-1 to TRBJ2-5, with TRBD2 as a possible D gene (6 bases). Germline loops: CDR1 MGHRA, CDR2 YSYEKL. This CDR3 is 14 amino acids long. V was cut by 3 bases and J by 8 bases, with 16 bases left in between. CDR3 loop: CASSHVLAGDTQYF. In DNA, the CDR3 is TGCGCCAGCAGCCATGTACTAGCAGGAGACACCCAGTACTTC.

This clonotype was seen ten or more times. This chain links TRBV20-1 with TRBJ2-1; perhaps TRBD1 as D (5 bases). This CDR3 has 15 residues. V gave up 7 bases and J gave up 0 bases, with 16 bases separating them. CDR1 and CDR2 (germline): DFQATT, SNEGSKA (reference sequence). The CDR3 loop is CSVLRGMSSYNEQFF. The DNA for the CDR3 is TGCAGTGTCTTAAGGGGTATGTCCTCCTACAATGAGCAGTTCTTC.

This clonotype has at least ten counts. CDR3 DNA sequence: TGCAGCGTTAAATCCAATGAGCAGTTCTTC. Its protein is CSVKSNEQFF. The genes are TRBV29-1 and TRBJ2-1; D is ambiguous. With 5 bases removed from V and 6 bases from J, the gap between germline ends came to 5 bases. This CDR3 region has 10 residues. Germline V CDR1 and CDR2: SQVTM, ANQGSEA.

The table lists this clonotype with many counts. V and J are TRBV29-1 and TRBJ2-1; tentatively, D is TRBD2 (5 bases). This CDR3 comprises 13 residues. The germline gives CDR1 SQVTM, CDR2 ANQGSEA. The germline V and J ends were trimmed by 3 bases and 9 bases, with 15 bases remaining between them. In DNA form, the CDR3 reads TGCAGCGTTGACTCACCTCTAGCCTCTGAGCAGTTCTTC. It translates to CSVDSPLASEQFF.

Turning to this clonotype: A much larger clonotype is one base distant, so this may be a read error. The rearrangement joins TRBV27 to TRBJ1-2; no clear D gene. This CDR3 comprises 13 residues. Looked up from germline, CDR1 is MNHEY and CDR2 is SMNVEV (reference sequence). The CDR3 nucleotides are TGTGCCAGCAGTTCCCGTGCGGGCTATGGCTTCACCTTC. Residues: CASSSRAGYGFTF.

This clonotype has ten or more counts. The rearrangement uses TRBV29-1 and TRBJ2-1; D tentatively fits TRBD1 or TRBD2 (5 bases each). This CDR3 is built from 13 residues. In germline, CDR1 is SQVTM, CDR2 ANQGSEA. V dropped 0 bases and J dropped 2 bases, with 5 bases sitting between them. The DNA for the CDR3 is TGCAGCGTTGAAGAGGGGGCCTACAATGAGCAGTTCTTC. As protein: CSVEEGAYNEQFF.

This clonotype showed up many times. The rearrangement uses TRBV12-3 or TRBV12-4 and TRBJ1-1; D is uncertain. CDR3 length: 14 amino acids. Deletions cut 7 bases from V and 6 bases from J, with 18 bases between. The CDR3 coding sequence is TGTGCCAGCATCCCCCGGGAGCTTCTACCTGAAGCTTTCTTT. Translation gives CASIPRELLPEAFF.

This clonotype has only a few counts. The rearrangement uses TRBV6-7 and TRBJ2-1; tentatively, D is TRBD1 or TRBD2 (5 bases each). TRBV6-7 is treated as an ORF (open reading frame) with a function not yet certain. This CDR3 contains 14 residues. Deletions cut 6 bases from V and 5 bases from J, with 14 bases between. Here the CDR3 reads CASSRGRLHNEQFF. The CDR3 nucleotides are TGTGCCAGCAGCCGGGGCCGCCTCCACAATGAGCAGTTCTTC.

This clonotype has a count of ten or more. J is TRBJ2-7 and V is TRBV7-9; perhaps TRBD1 as D (6 bases). CDR3 length equals 14 residues. From germline, CDR1 is SEHNR and CDR2 FQNEAQ (reference sequence). Trimming stripped 5 bases from V and 2 bases from J, with 13 bases between. The CDR3 coding sequence is TGTGCCAGCAGCCCAACAGGGATAGCCTACGAGCAGTACTTC. Encoded protein: CASSPTGIAYEQYF. The full variable domain, completed using reference TRBV7-9 and TRBJ2-7, is DTGVSQNPRHKITKRGQNVTFRCDPISEHNRLYWYRQTLGQGPEFLTYFQNEAQLEKSRLLSDRFSAERPKGSFSTLEIQRTEQGDSAMYLCASSPTGIAYEQYFGPGTRLTVT.